Presented here are 5 T cell receptor beta chains from one specimen sequenced in a study of long-term antiretroviral therapy in people with HIV. Assay version v3.0 of immunoSEQ was used, and it was run at survey level. The assay was immunoSEQ multiplex PCR, and TCRdb's table has in-frame clones only and misses some. The sample shows 9,500 to 15,000 clones, 82% of them seen only once. The sample was unsorted PBMCs, taken about 8 years after starting antiretroviral therapy. The receptors derive from a man over 45 with HIV.

The chain combines TRBV7-2 with TRBJ2-7, with 8 bases identical to TRBD2. The V and J ends lost 5 bases and 0 bases, in that order; junction bases with no gene match: 3. The CDR3 consists of 14 residues. CDR1 SGHTA and CDR2 FQGNSA come from the germline V gene. CDR3 sequence reads: CASSHGGASYEQYF. CDR3 DNA sequence: TGTGCCAGCAGCCACGGGGGGGCCTCCTACGAGCAGTACTTC.

The chain has TRBV10-3 and TRBJ1-2; 8 bases align to TRBD1. The CDR3 is made up of 15 amino acids. Germline V gene lookup returns CDR1 ENHRY and CDR2 SYGVKD. With V trimmed by 6 bases and J by 1 base, 7 bases remained unmatched. The CDR3 DNA sequence: TGTGCCATCAGCGACGTGGACAGGGTTAACTATGGCTACACCTTC. It yields the protein CAISDVDRVNYGYTF.

The chain carries TRBV10-3 and TRBJ1-4, with D possibly being TRBD1 (5 bases). Germline V gene sequence: CDR1 ENHRY, CDR2 SYGVKD. V lost 6 bases to trimming and J lost 6 bases, with 17 bases between them. CDR3 size: 15 residues. Written as DNA, the CDR3 is TGTGCCATCAGGGCATTTGACAGTCTCGATGAAAAACTGTTTTTT. It is translated as CAIRAFDSLDEKLFF.

This chain joins TRBV5-6 and TRBJ1-2, with D maybe TRBD1 (6 bases). V gave up 3 bases and J gave up 3 bases, with 15 bases separating them. The length of the CDR3 is 15 residues. Germline V CDR1 and CDR2: SGHDT, YYEEEE. This chain's CDR3 is CASSSRSDSYYGYTF. The DNA of the CDR3 is TGTGCCAGCAGCTCTCGATCGGACAGTTACTATGGCTACACCTTC.

This clone was observed a handful of times. This chain links TRBV4-1 with TRBJ2-6, with TRBD1 as a possible D gene (5 bases). Germline V gene sequence: CDR1 MGHRA, CDR2 YSYEKL. The CDR3 is 17 amino acids. Trimming shortened V by 3 bases and J by 0 bases, and 12 bases separated the two germline ends. CDR3 nucleotides: TGCGCCAGCAGCCAGCCCCTACAGGTCTCTGGGGCCAACGTCCTGACTTTC. Amino acid sequence: CASSQPLQVSGANVLTF.